The 14 T cell receptor beta chains listed next were all sequenced from one sample in a study of Graves' ophthalmopathy and Graves' hyperthyroidism. RNA transcripts provided the template for amplifying TCR beta CDR3 regions. HTBI primers primed a first-round RT-PCR, and a second-round multiplex PCR followed. A single record per CDR3 protein comes from TCRdb applying MiXCR to the multiplex PCR reads. The table lists about half a million distinct CDR3 sequences, approximately 15% of them singletons. The sample consisted of blood. These receptors were taken from a woman aged 25 to 39 with Graves' ophthalmopathy.

This clonotype was detected ten times or more. The V and J genes are TRBV2 and TRBJ2-7, with unresolved D. CDR3 length equals 15 residues. V was shortened by 6 bases and J by 4 bases, with 19 bases between the two germline ends. Germline CDR1 is SNHLY and CDR2 is FYNNEI. This chain's CDR3 is CASRSSWRTSYEQYF. The CDR3 DNA follows: TGTGCCAGCAGGTCGTCTTGGCGAACTTCGTACGAGCAGTACTTC.

In regard to this clonotype: A much larger clone differs from this one at a single base, so this may be a read error. The chain couples TRBV6-7 to TRBJ2-5; possible D gene TRBD1, 6 bases. TRBV6-7 is given ORF status, its function remaining uncertain. This CDR3 contains 16 residues. The CDR3 DNA reads TGTGCCAGCAGCTATGCTCCGACAGGATACCAAGAGACCAAGTACTTC. The encoded protein is CASSYAPTGYQETKYF.

This clonotype has a count of ten or more. The V and J genes are TRBV6-1 and TRBJ1-1; 9 bases line up with TRBD1. CDR3 length: 16 amino acids. The junction had 11 bases not matched to a gene; V was cut back by 6 bases and J by 3 bases. From germline, CDR1 is MNHNS and CDR2 SASEGT. The DNA for the CDR3 is TGTGCCAGCAGCCCGGGACAGGGCTTTCAGTACACTGAAGCTTTCTTT. Residues: CASSPGQGFQYTEAFF.

This clonotype was counted at least ten times. This chain joins TRBV11-3 and TRBJ2-5; the D gene is possibly TRBD2 (5 bases). The CDR3 covers 15 residues. The V end lost 5 bases, the J end lost 2 bases, and 15 bases lay between the germline ends. Per germline, CDR1 SGHNT and CDR2 YENEEA. The CDR3 sequence: CASSDGEVAQETQYF. CDR3 DNA: TGTGCCAGCAGCGACGGGGAAGTTGCACAAGAGACCCAGTACTTC.

This clonotype showed up many times. The chain links TRBV20-1 to TRBJ2-7; D is tentatively TRBD1 or TRBD2 (5 bases each). Germline values: CDR1 DFQATT, CDR2 SNEGSKA (reference sequence). The CDR3 loop spans 13 amino acids. Trimming removed 3 bases at V and 0 bases at J, with 9 bases between. The DNA for the CDR3 is TGCAGTGCTAGTAGGGACGCCTCCTACGAGCAGTACTTC. It specifies CSASRDASYEQYF.

This clonotype occurred many times. The J gene is TRBJ1-5, the V gene TRBV6-5; D uncertain. Per the germline V gene, CDR1 is MNHEY and CDR2 is SVGAGI. Trimming took off 0 bases at V and 2 bases at J, with 11 bases between the two ends. The CDR3 is made up of 16 amino acids. Here the CDR3 reads CASSYSRPRGNQPQHF. The DNA of the CDR3 is TGTGCCAGCAGTTACTCGAGGCCGAGGGGCAATCAGCCCCAGCATTTT.

This clonotype was detected only a few times. The chain carries TRBV4-1 and TRBJ1-2; D is perhaps TRBD1 (6 bases). V shed 0 bases and J shed 7 bases, with 15 bases lying between them. The CDR3 extends over 15 amino acids. Per the germline V gene, CDR1 is MGHRA and CDR2 is YSYEKL. CDR3 DNA: TGCGCCAGCAGCCAAGATGAACAGGGAGTGGGTGGCTACACCTTC. It yields the protein CASSQDEQGVGGYTF.

This clonotype was observed many times. V and J are TRBV28 and TRBJ1-5; maybe TRBD1 (6 bases). The CDR3 has 14 residues. Looked up from germline, CDR1 is MDHEN and CDR2 is SYDVKM. Deletions cut 6 bases from V and 6 bases from J, with 15 bases between. CDR3 coding DNA: TGTGCCAGCAGCGTGACAGGTTCATTTCAGCCCCAGCATTTT. Translating gives CASSVTGSFQPQHF.

The CDR3 sequence: CASSLGTDTGELFF. The CDR3 DNA follows: TGCGCCAGCAGCCTTGGGACGGACACCGGGGAGCTGTTTTTT. The chain recombines TRBV10-1 with TRBJ2-2; the D gene could be TRBD1 or TRBD2 (5 bases each). The CDR3 covers 14 residues. Looked up from germline, CDR1 is WNHNN and CDR2 is SYGVQD (reference sequence). V dropped 6 bases and J dropped 3 bases, with 11 bases sitting between them.

The V and J genes are TRBV12-3 or TRBV12-4 and TRBJ2-2, with 10 positions matching TRBD2. V gave up 5 bases and J gave up 3 bases; unmatched junction bases: 3. The CDR3 length is 15 residues. The DNA of the CDR3 is TGTGCCAGCAGTCCTAGCGGGAGAGACACCGGGGAGCTGTTTTTT. Translating gives CASSPSGRDTGELFF.

This clonotype was counted only a few times. A much larger clone sits a single nucleotide away, making a read error possible. The CDR3 here is CASSLVLAGGTGELCF. CDR3 DNA: TGTGCCAGCAGCTTAGTTCTAGCGGGGGGGACCGGGGAGCTGTGTTTT. This chain uses TRBV7-8 with TRBJ2-2; 12 positions match TRBD2. The length of the CDR3 is 16 residues. Germline CDR1 reads SGHVS; CDR2 reads FQNEAQ. Full variable domain (rest looked up from reference TRBV7-8 and TRBJ2-2): GAGVSQSPRYKVAKRGQDVALRCDPISGHVSLFWYQQALGQGPEFLTYFQNEAQLDKSGLPSDRFFAERPEGSVSTLKIQRTQQEDSAVYLCASSLVLAGGTGELCFGEGSRLTVL.

This clonotype was seen ten or more times. The rearrangement links TRBV6-1 to TRBJ1-5, with 8 positions matching TRBD1. V trimming: 6 bases; J trimming: 2 bases; junction bases outside the gene matches: 9. The germline V gene has CDR1 MNHNS and CDR2 SASEGT. The CDR3 is made up of 16 amino acids. The CDR3 loop is CASSRGQGKGNQPQHF. Here the CDR3 DNA reads TGTGCCAGCAGCCGAGGACAGGGTAAGGGCAATCAGCCCCAGCATTTT.

In its sample, this clonotype was seen many times. The chain couples TRBV5-1 to TRBJ1-1; a possible D gene is TRBD1 (5 bases). CDR3 length equals 13 residues. Between the trimmed V and J ends, which lost 4 bases and 0 bases, there was a span of 7 bases. Germline CDR1 is SGHRS and CDR2 is YFSETQ. The CDR3: CASSGAMNTEAFF. CDR3 bases: TGCGCCAGCAGCGGGGCGATGAACACTGAAGCTTTCTTT.

This clonotype has at least ten counts. This chain uses TRBV5-1 with TRBJ2-7; unclear D gene. The CDR3 has 16 amino acids. Germline CDR1 and CDR2: SGHRS and YFSETQ. V lost 0 bases and J lost 2, with 15 bases in between. CDR3 DNA: TGCGCCAGCAGCTTGGGGTTTGGGGTATTGGCCTACGAGCAGTACTTC. Translated, it gives CASSLGFGVLAYEQYF.